The 25 T cell receptor beta chains listed next were all sequenced from one sample in a study of cytomegalovirus exposure and HLA in healthy donors. PCR primers comprised 60 Vbeta and 13 Jbeta primers. TCRdb's copy holds only in-frame clones and misses some; the assay was immunoSEQ multiplex PCR. The table shows approximately 220,000 clones, with over 80% occurring only once. The specimen was PBMCs. These receptors came from a man in his forties or fifties in good health and CMV-seropositive.

The chain joins TRBV29-1 to TRBJ2-3; D is unclear. CDR1 and CDR2 (germline): SQVTM, ANQGSEA. V lost 3 bases and J 0 bases, leaving 4 bases between the germline ends. CDR3 length: 12 residues. CDR3 nucleotide sequence: TGCAGCGTTGACAGGAGCACAGATACGCAGTATTTT. Translation gives CSVDRSTDTQYF.

V gene TRBV5-4 combines with J gene TRBJ1-2; 8 bases match TRBD1. With V trimmed by 1 base and J by 5 bases, 4 bases remained unmatched. CDR1 and CDR2 (germline): SGHNT, YYREEE (reference sequence). The CDR3 has 14 residues. DNA of the CDR3: TGTGCCAGCAGCTTGAACAGGGGGATTTATGGCTACACCTTC. This encodes CASSLNRGIYGYTF.

The rearrangement joins TRBV5-5 to TRBJ2-7; 7 bases agree with TRBD1. This CDR3 comprises 14 residues. Germline loops: CDR1 SGHKS, CDR2 YYEKEE (reference sequence). With 4 bases clipped from V and 3 bases from J, the junction kept 7 bases outside the gene matches. Here the CDR3 DNA reads TGTGCCAGCAGCCCCGGACAGGCGAACTACGAGCAGTACGTC. Its translation is CASSPGQANYEQYV.

The chain recombines TRBV5-1 with TRBJ2-1; 8 bases line up with TRBD2. The ends lost 0 bases at V and 2 bases at J; junction bases unmatched: 4. The CDR3 contains 16 residues. Germline V gene lookup returns CDR1 SGHRS and CDR2 YFSETQ. The CDR3 spells CASSLDASGPYNEQFF. The DNA for the CDR3 is TGCGCCAGCAGCTTGGACGCTAGCGGGCCCTACAATGAGCAGTTCTTC.

V and J are TRBV5-1 and TRBJ1-1, with D unclear. The CDR3 spans 14 residues. Trimming cost V 2 bases and J 1 base, with 9 bases left between them. Germline assignment: CDR1 SGHRS and CDR2 YFSETQ. This chain's CDR3 is CASSFRQENTEAFF. The DNA for the CDR3 is TGCGCCAGCAGCTTTAGGCAGGAGAACACTGAAGCTTTCTTT.

The chain joins TRBV28 to TRBJ2-3, with D possibly TRBD1 on 5 matching bases. The V end lost 6 bases, the J end lost 1 base, and 8 bases lay between the germline ends. Germline-derived CDR1 and CDR2 are MDHEN and SYDVKM. CDR3 size: 13 residues. The CDR3, as DNA: TGTGCCAGCAGACCCAGGGGCACAGATACGCAGTATTTT. Its translation: CASRPRGTDTQYF.

This clone was counted only a few times. The J gene is TRBJ1-2, the V gene TRBV18; D perhaps matches TRBD1 (6 bases). The CDR3 covers 16 residues. V lost 0 bases and J lost 7, with 18 bases in between. CDR1 KGHSH and CDR2 LQKENI come from the germline V gene. Written as DNA, the CDR3 is TGTGCCAGCTCACCACCTCAGGGGACCCCATCTGCTGGCTACACCTTC. It is translated as CASSPPQGTPSAGYTF.

The chain couples TRBV29-1 to TRBJ2-2; D may be TRBD1 (5 bases). The CDR3 runs 16 residues. Germline V gene sequence: CDR1 SQVTM, CDR2 ANQGSEA. V was shortened by 2 bases and J by 0 bases, with 13 bases between the two germline ends. The CDR3 DNA sequence: TGCAGCGTTGAATGGGGCAGGTCGGCGAACACCGGGGAGCTGTTTTTT. Amino acid sequence: CSVEWGRSANTGELFF.

The CDR3 here is CASSSDPGGTEAFF. In nucleotides, the CDR3 is TGTGCCAGCAGCTCTGACCCAGGGGGCACTGAAGCTTTCTTT. The chain uses TRBV7-3 and TRBJ1-1, with 7 nucleotides matching TRBD1. Looked up from germline, CDR1 is SGHTA and CDR2 is FQGTGA. The CDR3 loop spans 14 amino acids. V lost 4 bases to trimming and J lost 4 bases; unmatched junction nucleotides: 6.

The chain couples TRBV4-2 to TRBJ2-2; D is possibly TRBD2 (5 bases). Germline V lookup: CDR1 LGHNA, CDR2 YNFKEQ. The ends were cut back, 4 bases at V and 0 bases at J, with 9 bases in the middle. The CDR3 sequence is 15 residues long. The CDR3 loop reads CASSPSGTNTGELFF. CDR3 nucleotides: TGTGCCAGCAGCCCATCGGGGACGAACACCGGGGAGCTGTTTTTT.

The chain is built from TRBV6-4 and TRBJ2-2; 9 bases line up with TRBD2. This CDR3 has 15 residues. Germline CDR1 MRHNA, CDR2 SNTAGT. The junction had 0 bases not matched to a gene; V was cut back by 3 bases and J by 1 base. The CDR3 is CASSELAGNTGELFF. Written as DNA, the CDR3 is TGTGCCAGCAGTGAACTAGCGGGGAACACCGGGGAGCTGTTTTTT.

This chain uses TRBV6-1 with TRBJ2-1; 7 bases map to TRBD1. Germline CDR1 MNHNS, CDR2 SASEGT. With 6 bases clipped from V and 3 bases from J, the junction kept 5 bases outside the gene matches. The length of the CDR3 is 14 residues. The DNA of the CDR3 is TGTGCCAGCAGAACCGGGACAGACTACAATGAGCAGTTCTTC. Residues: CASRTGTDYNEQFF.

The chain combines TRBV15 with TRBJ2-1, with D perhaps TRBD2 (6 bases). The CDR3 length is 15 residues. Trimming removed 0 bases at V and 7 bases at J, with 13 bases between. CDR1 and CDR2 from the germline V gene are LNHNV and YYDKDF (reference sequence). This chain's CDR3 is CATSRERGPRNEQFF. In DNA form, the CDR3 reads TGTGCCACCAGCAGAGAGCGGGGACCGAGGAATGAGCAGTTCTTC.

The V gene is TRBV9, the J gene TRBJ1-4, with 11 bases that match TRBD1. With V trimmed by 5 bases and J by 8 bases, 5 bases remained unmatched. Germline-derived CDR1 and CDR2 are SGDLS and YYNGEE. The CDR3 totals 14 residues. The CDR3 sequence is CASSGTGGGEKLFF. CDR3 coding DNA: TGTGCCAGCAGTGGGACAGGGGGGGGAGAAAAACTGTTTTTT.

The chain uses TRBV9 and TRBJ2-6; 7 bases agree with TRBD1. The germline V gene encodes CDR1 SGDLS and CDR2 YYNGEE. J lost 2 bases, V lost 2 bases, and 4 bases had no gene match. The CDR3 runs 16 residues. In DNA form, the CDR3 reads TGTGCCAGCAGCGTGAAAGGGGGCACTGGGGCCAACGTCCTGACTTTC. This sequence encodes CASSVKGGTGANVLTF.

This chain uses TRBV12-2 with TRBJ1-5; TRBD1, as called in the table, went unchecked against the DNA. TRBV12-2 is shown as a pseudogene. The CDR3 has 18 residues. For the CDR3, the DNA is TGTGCAAGTCGCTTAGTTTCGACAGATTATTATAGCAATCAGCCCCAGCATTTT. The encoded protein is CASRLVSTDYYSNQPQHF.

This clone came up a few times. The CDR3 sequence is CAISELGDEKLFF. The CDR3 bases are TGTGCCATCAGTGAGTTGGGCGATGAAAAACTGTTTTTT. The rearrangement links TRBV10-3 to TRBJ1-4; D is undetermined. Trimming stripped 1 base from V and 6 bases from J, with 6 bases between. The CDR3 is 13 amino acids. CDR1 ENHRY and CDR2 SYGVKD come from the germline V gene.

The genes are TRBV7-2 and TRBJ1-2, with 7 positions matching TRBD1. Germline CDR1 reads SGHTA; CDR2 reads FQGNSA. This CDR3 comprises 16 residues. J lost 1 base, V lost 1 base, and 6 bases had no gene match. The CDR3 reads CASSLDGWDSNYGYTF. CDR3 coding DNA: TGTGCCAGCAGCTTAGATGGCTGGGACAGTAACTATGGCTACACCTTC.

V usage is TRBV7-3 and J usage is TRBJ2-1; 8 positions agree with TRBD2. The trim removed 2 bases at V and 7 bases at J, leaving 10 bases unmatched. CDR3 length: 16 residues. CDR1 and CDR2 (germline): SGHTA, FQGTGA. Here the CDR3 reads CASSLLLAGPRNEQFF. In DNA, the CDR3 is TGTGCCAGCAGCTTACTCCTAGCGGGTCCGAGAAATGAGCAGTTCTTC.

J is TRBJ1-1 and V is TRBV19; 7 bases are shared with TRBD1. V trimming: 7 bases; J trimming: 2 bases; junction bases outside the gene matches: 10. The CDR3 runs 15 residues. CDR1 LNHDA and CDR2 SQIVND come from the germline V gene (reference sequence). The CDR3 region is CASTTATGRNTEAFF. The CDR3 DNA follows: TGTGCCAGTACCACCGCGACAGGGAGAAACACTGAAGCTTTCTTT.

This chain uses TRBV27 with TRBJ2-1; 9 bases are shared with TRBD2. The trim removed 5 bases at V and 8 bases at J, leaving 7 bases unmatched. Germline-derived CDR1 and CDR2 are MNHEY and SMNVEV (reference sequence). The CDR3 is made up of 14 amino acids. CDR3 residues: CASSNRLAEDEQFF. CDR3 nucleotides: TGTGCCAGCAGTAACAGACTAGCGGAGGATGAGCAGTTCTTC.

The chain carries TRBV11-2 and TRBJ1-2; D unresolved. The V end lost 6 bases, the J end lost 2 bases, and 13 bases lay between the germline ends. Germline V gene sequence: CDR1 SGHAT, CDR2 FQNNGV. The CDR3 is 14 residues long. The CDR3 spells CASRPGGRNYGYTF. The DNA of the CDR3 is TGTGCCAGCAGACCAGGAGGGCGAAACTATGGCTACACCTTC.

The chain carries TRBV2 and TRBJ2-1; 10 bases are shared with TRBD2. There are 17 residues in the CDR3. V trimming: 6 bases; J trimming: 0 bases; junction bases outside the gene matches: 8. The V gene's germline CDR1 is SNHLY and CDR2 FYNNEI. CDR3 coding DNA: TGTGCCAGCAGAGGGCTAGCGGGAGTCAGCTCCTACAATGAGCAGTTCTTC. Translating it yields CASRGLAGVSSYNEQFF.

This clone came up a few times. This chain links TRBV18 with TRBJ1-1; D gene ambiguous. Germline V gene data show CDR1 as KGHSH and CDR2 as LQKENI. CDR3 length: 14 residues. The V end lost 2 bases, the J end lost 1 base, and 8 bases lay between the germline ends. The CDR3 region is CASSPASGNTEAFF. The CDR3 nucleotides read TGTGCCAGCTCACCAGCTTCGGGGAACACTGAAGCTTTCTTT.

The chain combines TRBV14 with TRBJ2-7; 10 bases align to TRBD1. Trimming at V came to 0 bases and at J to 2 bases, leaving 10 bases not matched to a gene. Germline lookup yields CDR1 SGHDN and CDR2 FVKESK. This CDR3 is 18 amino acids long. The CDR3 coding sequence is TGTGCCAGCAGCCAAGACACCCCCGGGACAGGGGCTACCTACGAGCAGTACTTC. As protein: CASSQDTPGTGATYEQYF.